This T cell receptor (beta chain) was profiled in a study of blood T cell repertoires in COVID-19. Across the study: Acute-phase and convalescent COVID-19 samples originated in the United States, Italy and Spain. In each case, the material was cDNA or gDNA derived from T cells, B-cell-depleted T cells, or PBMCs.

As originally analysed: How many nucleated cells were present was estimated from reference gene primer amplification. Sequencing used immunoSEQ multiplex PCR; TCRdb keeps in-frame clones, though not all of them. V, J and clone size are those of that table, while D and trimming were read from the DNA. This table holds tens of thousands of clones, 89% found once. The sequenced sample was peripheral blood. The receptor's source is a man in his sixties with COVID-19, enrolled during active disease.

The DNA for the CDR3 is TGTGCCAGCAGCATATCCGGGACAGAAAATTCACCCCTCCACTTT. Translating it yields CASSISGTENSPLHF. This chain connects TRBV9 to TRBJ1-6, with 7 bases fitting TRBD1. This CDR3 contains 15 residues. Germline CDR1 and CDR2: SGDLS and YYNGEE. V was pared by 4 bases and J by 7 bases, with 8 bases of the junction left unmatched.